The present T cell receptor beta chain was sequenced within a study of T-cell memory formation after mild COVID-19. Comment on this clonotype: The target antigen is unknown.

The study's findings and limits: Clones that got smaller from day 15 to 85 had even CD4/CD8, while clones growing later tipped toward CD4+. What remained unconfirmed was the SARS-CoV-2 specificity of second-wave clones peaking on day 37. Shrinking CD4+ clones resided mostly in CM and EM, and CD8+ ones in EMRA.

V lost 5 bases, J lost 8 bases, and 22 bases lay in between. This CDR3 comprises 16 residues. The V gene's germline CDR1 is ENHRY and CDR2 SYGVKD. Using constant-segment primers, 5'RACE produced TCR alpha and TCR beta cDNA libraries carrying sample barcodes and UMIs. One entry per CDR3 protein results from TCRdb running MiXCR on the 5' RACE reads. This sample has fewer than 60,000 distinct CDR3 sequences, with 12% found just once. The sequencing sample was made of PBMCs or a T cell subset sorted from them (not recorded which). This receptor was taken from a man in his late teens or twenties who had mild COVID-19 (a few samples of this study predate the infection). Cell type and time point are not known. V is TRBV10-3 and J is TRBJ2-1; D gene ambiguous. The CDR3 DNA follows: TGTGCCATCAGTTTAAATCCGGGCCCCGGCGGCGATGAGCAGTTCTTC. As protein: CAISLNPGPGGDEQFF.